The clone carrying this TCR beta chain was counted between two and nine times. Its antigen is still unknown. This sample is part of a study of circulating CD8 cells and anti-PD-1 response in melanoma. Study findings and constraints: Diversity ranked highest in DNEG and lowest in TIGIT subsets.

From live CD3+CD8+TCRalphabeta+ cells, four PD-1 and/or TIGIT subsets were sorted. The germline V gene encodes CDR1 MDHEN and CDR2 SYDVKM. The CDR3 has 14 residues. Trimming pared 4 bases from V and 7 bases from J, leaving 16 bases between. Each library started from about 15 ng of total RNA using the QIAseq Immune Repertoire TCR panel. TCRdb passed the reads through MiXCR, listing each CDR3 protein once. The sample shows over 650 distinct CDR3 sequences, 9.5% to 13% of them seen only once. The source of this sequence is a human donor with melanoma. This chain joins TRBV28 and TRBJ1-1; a possible D gene is TRBD1 (6 bases). The input for sequencing was CD8+ T cells from PBMCs, taken at baseline or after one month of anti-PD-1 therapy (not recorded which). This CDR3 reads CASSSGTKEGEAFF. The CDR3 region has the DNA TGTGCCAGCAGTTCCGGGACAAAAGAAGGTGAAGCTTTCTTT.